The 29 T cell receptor beta chains given below trace back to one sample, sequenced in a study of blood T cells in healthy people across ages. Through a sample-barcoded 5' primer and a J-beta primer mix, a second PCR was run for roughly 7 to 11 cycles. TCRdb re-called the 5' RACE reads with MiXCR, one entry per CDR3 protein. The table lists fewer than 750,000 distinct CDR3 sequences, roughly 43% of them singletons. The sequenced material came from blood. The receptors shown here come from an elderly man in good health.

The chain carries TRBV20-1 and TRBJ2-3, with 7 bases identical to TRBD2. This CDR3 has 15 amino acids. Germline-derived CDR1 and CDR2 are DFQATT and SNEGSKA (reference sequence). V lost 3 bases, J lost 0 bases, and 6 bases stayed unmatched. This CDR3 reads CSASPTSRSTDTQYF. CDR3 sequence (DNA): TGCAGTGCTAGCCCGACTAGCAGAAGCACAGATACGCAGTATTTT.

This CDR3 is CASSYSTGGSTEAFF. CDR3 coding DNA: TGCGCCAGCAGCTATTCGACAGGGGGAAGTACTGAAGCTTTCTTT. The V and J genes are TRBV5-1 and TRBJ1-1; 9 bases match TRBD1. With 3 bases clipped from V and 5 bases from J, the junction kept 8 bases outside the gene matches. In germline, CDR1 is SGHRS, CDR2 YFSETQ. This CDR3 region has 15 residues.

This clonotype was recorded many times. V gene TRBV7-9 combines with J gene TRBJ2-7; perhaps TRBD1 as D (6 bases). The germline V and J ends were trimmed by 6 bases and 3 bases, with 18 bases remaining between them. The CDR3 covers 15 residues. CDR1 and CDR2 from the germline V gene are SEHNR and FQNEAQ (reference sequence). The CDR3 nucleotides are TGTGCCAGCAGTCCCGACAGGTCCCCTCGCTACGAGCAGTACTTC. Translated, it gives CASSPDRSPRYEQYF.

V is TRBV20-1 and J is TRBJ2-5; 10 positions agree with TRBD2. Germline CDR1 reads DFQATT; CDR2 reads SNEGSKA (reference sequence). The CDR3 totals 15 residues. Trimming cost V 2 bases and J 5 bases; bases outside gene matches: 8. CDR3 coding DNA: TGCAGTGCTAGACCTAGCGGGAGAAAAGGGGAGACCCAGTACTTC. Its translation: CSARPSGRKGETQYF.

CDR3 in DNA: TGCAGTGCTAGAGATCTGAGGGGGGTCTACGAGCAGTACTTC. Translated: CSARDLRGVYEQYF. The V gene is TRBV20-1, the J gene TRBJ2-7; D is possibly TRBD1 or TRBD2 (6 bases each). This CDR3 region has 14 residues. Germline CDR1 and CDR2: DFQATT and SNEGSKA (reference sequence). The V end was cut by 0 bases, the J end by 3 bases, with 12 bases between.

Concerning this clonotype: This may arise from a read error, as a much more abundant clone is one base away. The V call is TRBV7-2, the J call TRBJ2-7, with a tentative D call TRBD2 (5 bases). CDR1 SGHTA and CDR2 FQGNSA come from the germline V gene. There are 15 residues in the CDR3. In DNA form, the CDR3 reads TGTGTCAGCAGCTTAGTTCTAGCTTCCTCCTACGAGCAGTACTTC. It codes for CVSSLVLASSYEQYF.

Comment on this clonotype: The junction shows a germline mismatch at one end, possibly a read error. The chain employs TRBV5-6 and TRBJ1-2; D is undetermined. Germline V lookup: CDR1 SGHDT, CDR2 YYEEEE. This CDR3 region has 14 residues. In DNA form, the CDR3 reads TGTGCCAGCAGCTTGGGAGGGAGTCTGTCCGGCTACATCTTC. Its translation is CASSLGGSLSGYIF.

This clonotype has only a few counts. The CDR3 loop is CASSRDGRVQTQYF. For the CDR3, the DNA is TGTGCCAGCAGTCGGGACGGGAGGGTTCAGACCCAGTACTTC. This chain links TRBV5-6 with TRBJ2-4, with 8 bases matching TRBD2. The last part of the DNA fits TRBJ2-5 better; the J call may be wrong. This CDR3 region has 14 residues. Germline CDR1 reads SGHDT; CDR2 reads YYEEEE.

V usage is TRBV3-1 and J usage is TRBJ2-3, with 9 bases aligning to TRBD1. Per the germline V gene, CDR1 is LGHDT and CDR2 is YNNKEL (reference sequence). J gave up 5 bases and V 4 bases, and 4 bases lay outside the gene matches. This CDR3 has 14 amino acids. CDR3 in amino acids: CASSPRTGEDTQYF. The CDR3 DNA sequence: TGTGCCAGCAGCCCCCGGACAGGGGAAGATACGCAGTATTTT.

The chain combines TRBV6-2 or TRBV6-3 with TRBJ2-2, with D perhaps assigned TRBD1 or TRBD2 (5 bases each). The CDR3 sequence is 18 residues long. Germline values: CDR1 MNHEY, CDR2 SVGEGT. The V end lost 0 bases, the J end lost 4 bases, and 18 bases lay between the germline ends. This chain's CDR3 is CASSYSGPGRSGTGELFF. CDR3 bases: TGTGCCAGCAGTTACTCAGGGCCGGGGCGGAGCGGCACCGGGGAGCTGTTTTTT.

The V call is TRBV7-9, the J call TRBJ1-4; unclear D gene. The CDR3 has 15 amino acids. V was cut by 3 bases and J by 8 bases, with 16 bases left in between. CDR1 and CDR2 (germline): SEHNR, FQNEAQ (reference sequence). CDR3 DNA: TGTGCCAGCAGCTTCTCCCGGGGTGGAGACGAAAAACTGTTTTTT. It translates to CASSFSRGGDEKLFF.

The J gene is TRBJ2-1, the V gene TRBV20-1; 12 positions match TRBD1. Trimming cost V 0 bases and J 5 bases; bases outside gene matches: 8. The CDR3 sequence is 17 residues long. Germline-derived CDR1 and CDR2 are DFQATT and SNEGSKA (reference sequence). CDR3 nucleotide sequence: TGCAGTGCTAGAGATTCCCAGGGACAGGGGGCAAACAATGAGCAGTTCTTC. This translates into CSARDSQGQGANNEQFF.

On this clonotype: Mismatch with germline at one junction end may stem from a read error. The chain joins TRBV4-3 to TRBJ2-5; TRBD1 agrees at 7 bases. The DNA end is more similar to TRBJ2-7, so the J call may be wrong. The germline V gene encodes CDR1 LGHNA and CDR2 YSLEER. The CDR3 consists of 14 residues. The CDR3 reads CASGHRQGTYEQYF. In nucleotides, the CDR3 is TGCGCCAGCGGCCACCGACAGGGAACCTACGAGCAGTACTTC.

This clonotype has only a few counts. The chain recombines TRBV20-1 with TRBJ2-6; D gene ambiguous. This CDR3 region has 14 residues. The V gene lost 5 bases and the J gene lost 1 base, with 9 bases spanning the gap. The V gene's germline CDR1 is DFQATT and CDR2 SNEGSKA (reference sequence). CDR3 bases: TGCAGTGCTCCTCAGGTTTCTGGGGCCAACGTCCTGACTTTC. Its translation is CSAPQVSGANVLTF.

The V and J genes are TRBV20-1 and TRBJ1-5, with 7 bases lining up with TRBD1. Germline trimming cut 3 bases from V and 7 bases from J; bases unmatched to any gene: 9. The length of the CDR3 is 14 residues. CDR1 and CDR2 (germline): DFQATT, SNEGSKA (reference sequence). The CDR3: CSASRGQSEQPQHF. CDR3 bases: TGCAGTGCTAGTAGGGGACAGAGTGAGCAGCCCCAGCATTTT.

The genes are TRBV7-9 and TRBJ2-1; possibly TRBD1 for D (5 bases). V lost 10 bases, J lost 8 bases, and 21 bases lay in between. CDR1 is SEHNR, CDR2 FQNEAQ, per germline (reference sequence). The CDR3 extends over 14 amino acids. CDR3 DNA: TGTGCCACCACAGGACGCACCCTGGCCCATGAGCAGTTCTTC. Its translation: CATTGRTLAHEQFF.

The chain is built from TRBV20-1 and TRBJ2-4, with 8 nucleotides matching TRBD2. With 5 bases clipped from V and 6 bases from J, the junction kept 9 bases outside the gene matches. Germline CDR1 is DFQATT and CDR2 is SNEGSKA (reference sequence). CDR3 length: 14 amino acids. In DNA form, the CDR3 reads TGCAGTGCTCCGGACAAGGCGGGGGGAAACATTCAGTACTTC. Protein product: CSAPDKAGGNIQYF.

The chain has TRBV5-1 and TRBJ1-6; 8 nucleotides align to TRBD1. The CDR3 totals 15 residues. The ends lost 4 bases at V and 7 bases at J; junction bases unmatched: 7. Germline values: CDR1 SGHRS, CDR2 YFSETQ. The chain's CDR3 is CASSTPQGENSPLHF. As DNA, the CDR3 is TGCGCCAGCAGCACCCCACAGGGGGAGAATTCACCCCTCCACTTT.

Note on this clonotype: A much larger clone differs from this one at a single base, so this may be a read error. In DNA form, the CDR3 reads TGTGCCAGCAGTTACACACGGGGCCCTAACCATGGCTACACCTTC. Protein: CASSYTRGPNHGYTF. This chain links TRBV6-5 with TRBJ1-2, with D maybe TRBD1 (5 bases). The CDR3 sequence is 15 residues long. The germline CDR1 and CDR2 sequences are MNHEY and SVGAGI.

This chain connects TRBV2 to TRBJ2-7, with 13 bases aligning to TRBD2. The trim removed 0 bases at V and 1 base at J, leaving 6 bases unmatched. Germline V gene sequence: CDR1 SNHLY, CDR2 FYNNEI. The CDR3 has 18 amino acids. This chain's CDR3 is CASSEARTSGGLSYEQYF. Written as DNA, the CDR3 is TGTGCCAGCAGTGAAGCGCGGACTAGCGGGGGACTTTCCTACGAGCAGTACTTC.

This clonotype has just one count. The CDR3 coding sequence is TGCAGTGCTAGAGACCCGACAGGGAATCAGCCCCAGCATTTT. The encoded protein is CSARDPTGNQPQHF. The chain has TRBV20-1 and TRBJ1-5; TRBD1 aligns across 7 bases. This CDR3 has 14 amino acids. The V and J ends lost 0 bases and 4 bases, in that order; junction bases with no gene match: 3. Looked up from germline, CDR1 is DFQATT and CDR2 is SNEGSKA (reference sequence).

This clonotype came up once. The genes are TRBV5-1 and TRBJ2-3; D is uncertain. Deletions cut 0 bases from V and 2 bases from J, with 7 bases between. CDR1 and CDR2 from the germline V gene are SGHRS and YFSETQ. The CDR3 covers 14 residues. CDR3 residues: CASSLEIATDTQYF. Written as DNA, the CDR3 is TGCGCCAGCAGCTTGGAAATAGCCACAGATACGCAGTATTTT.

The rearrangement uses TRBV10-3 and TRBJ1-6; D is uncertain. The CDR3 totals 12 residues. Per the germline V gene, CDR1 is ENHRY and CDR2 is SYGVKD. The V gene lost 2 bases and the J gene lost 11 bases, with 7 bases spanning the gap. CDR3 sequence (DNA): TGTGCCATCAGTGAGGGGAGGCCACCCCTCCACTTT. Translation gives CAISEGRPPLHF.

The chain employs TRBV7-9 and TRBJ1-1; no firm D call. Trimming stripped 1 base from V and 2 bases from J, with 11 bases between. Per germline, CDR1 SEHNR and CDR2 FQNEAQ (reference sequence). This CDR3 comprises 15 residues. CDR3: CASSLGSGSNTEAFF. CDR3 nucleotides: TGTGCCAGCAGCTTAGGGTCGGGAAGTAACACTGAAGCTTTCTTT.

V usage is TRBV12-3 or TRBV12-4 and J usage is TRBJ1-2; D call uncertain. The CDR3 consists of 12 residues. The germline V and J ends were trimmed by 5 bases and 12 bases, with 16 bases remaining between them. The CDR3 protein is CASSLSTGFHTF. In DNA form, the CDR3 reads TGTGCCAGCAGTCTCTCTACCGGATTCCACACCTTC.

The chain couples TRBV6-5 to TRBJ2-1, with D perhaps matching TRBD2 (5 bases). The J call is uncertain, as TRBJ2-7 better fits the DNA end. The CDR3 length is 15 residues. CDR1 MNHEY and CDR2 SVGAGI come from the germline V gene. This CDR3 reads CASSPGIPTYNEQYF. CDR3 in DNA: TGTGCCAGCAGTCCCGGGATACCGACCTACAATGAGCAGTACTTC.

This clonotype has just a few counts. The chain links TRBV7-2 to TRBJ1-1; weak D call: TRBD1 (5 bases). Trimming took 1 base from V and 0 from J, leaving 6 bases between them. The CDR3 spans 14 residues. From germline, CDR1 is SGHTA and CDR2 FQGNSA. CDR3 in DNA: TGTGCCAGCAGCTTAGGGGGACTGAACACTGAAGCTTTCTTT. Its translation: CASSLGGLNTEAFF. The full variable domain, rest sourced from reference TRBV7-2 and TRBJ1-1, is GAGVSQSPSNKVTEKGKDVELRCDPISGHTALYWYRQSLGQGLEFLIYFQGNSAPDKSGLPSDRFSAERTGGSVSTLTIQRTQQEDSAVYLCASSLGGLNTEAFFGQGTRLTVV.

This chain links TRBV6-6 with TRBJ1-3; D not certain. Germline V gene sequence: CDR1 MNHNY, CDR2 SVGAGI (reference sequence). This CDR3 comprises 15 residues. Trimming left V 6 bases short and J 0 bases short, with 12 bases between. This CDR3 is CASSPDGTSGNTIYF. Written as DNA, the CDR3 is TGTGCCAGCAGCCCCGACGGAACCTCTGGAAACACCATATATTTT.

J is TRBJ2-1 and V is TRBV6-2 or TRBV6-3; D is ambiguous. This CDR3 contains 11 residues. V dropped 8 bases and J dropped 4 bases, with 6 bases sitting between them. Germline lookup yields CDR1 MNHEY and CDR2 SVGEGT. The CDR3: CASLAYNEQFF. CDR3 bases: TGTGCCAGCCTCGCGTACAATGAGCAGTTCTTC.